A selection of T cell receptor beta chains follows, all from one sample in a study of neurological immune-mediated disorders. TCRdb reprocessed the 5' RACE reads with MiXCR, giving one entry per CDR3 protein. The top ten clones hold 4.4% of a sample with 30,000 to 40,000 distinct CDR3 sequences, less than 8.5% of them seen once. The sequencing input was PBMCs. The receptors were sampled from a woman between 40 and 50 years old in good health. Both conserved end residues are trimmed from each CDR3. Each record gives: J gene, V gene, CDR3 protein.

J gene: TRBJ2-7
V gene: TRBV27
CDR3 protein: ASSLFRLGVPYEQY

J gene: TRBJ1-5
V gene: TRBV3-1
CDR3 protein: ASSQGTGQPQH

J gene: TRBJ2-3
V gene: TRBV4-1
CDR3 protein: ASSLPFRADTQY

J gene: TRBJ2-1
V gene: TRBV7-9
CDR3 protein: ASSSVQGYYNEQF

J gene: TRBJ2-3
V gene: TRBV20-1
CDR3 protein: SADRGRKDTQY

J gene: TRBJ1-1
V gene: TRBV7-9
CDR3 protein: ASSLDRSTEAF

J gene: TRBJ2-1
V gene: TRBV7-2
CDR3 protein: ASSSQPGLASDEQF

J gene: TRBJ1-4
V gene: TRBV21-1
CDR3 protein: ATQDRRSGKDEKLF

J gene: TRBJ2-1
V gene: TRBV9
CDR3 protein: ASNRDYSYNEQF

J gene: TRBJ2-7
V gene: TRBV29-1
CDR3 protein: SVVLAGGYEQY

J gene: TRBJ2-3
V gene: TRBV5-5
CDR3 protein: ASSLGLGQGEDTQY

J gene: TRBJ2-1
V gene: TRBV5-6
CDR3 protein: ASSYDRGSSYNEQF

J gene: TRBJ1-4
V gene: TRBV4-2
CDR3 protein: ASSQDPGVSEKLF

J gene: TRBJ2-5
V gene: TRBV12-3/TRBV12-4
CDR3 protein: ASRQTGIQETQY

J gene: TRBJ1-3
V gene: TRBV7-2
CDR3 protein: ASSLKSNAASGNTIY

J gene: TRBJ1-2
V gene: TRBV7-9
CDR3 protein: ASSLNSNYGYT

J gene: TRBJ1-2
V gene: TRBV3-1
CDR3 protein: ASSQEPLYGYT

J gene: TRBJ2-5
V gene: TRBV27
CDR3 protein: ASKEETQY

J gene: TRBJ2-1
V gene: TRBV6-1
CDR3 protein: ASTEGSSGDREQF

J gene: TRBJ2-7
V gene: TRBV5-1
CDR3 protein: ASSYDDLVKY

J gene: TRBJ1-6
V gene: TRBV6-2/TRBV6-3
CDR3 protein: ASSDQLGTFYSPLH

J gene: TRBJ1-4
V gene: TRBV7-9
CDR3 protein: ASSSDPTSGGGATNEKLF

J gene: TRBJ2-1
V gene: TRBV6-6
CDR3 protein: ASSYSMGSPTDEQF

J gene: TRBJ2-7
V gene: TRBV7-9
CDR3 protein: ASSSGRRGSYEQY

J gene: TRBJ1-5
V gene: TRBV5-1
CDR3 protein: ASSLDGQGNQPQH

J gene: TRBJ2-1
V gene: TRBV3-1
CDR3 protein: ASSPRAGGWLAEQF

J gene: TRBJ2-6
V gene: TRBV5-1
CDR3 protein: ASTPGSGANVLT

J gene: TRBJ2-7
V gene: TRBV12-3/TRBV12-4
CDR3 protein: ASALAGISYEQY

J gene: TRBJ1-1
V gene: TRBV20-1
CDR3 protein: SAMTGNEAF

J gene: TRBJ2-1
V gene: TRBV12-3/TRBV12-4
CDR3 protein: ASSLANGRAGNEQF

J gene: TRBJ2-3
V gene: TRBV5-1
CDR3 protein: ASSFRDTQY

J gene: TRBJ2-1
V gene: TRBV15
CDR3 protein: ATSRDNTGSHEQF

J gene: TRBJ2-1
V gene: TRBV5-1
CDR3 protein: ASSPAGGGYNEQF

J gene: TRBJ2-7
V gene: TRBV5-1
CDR3 protein: ASSLAGTGFYEQY

J gene: TRBJ1-1
V gene: TRBV18
CDR3 protein: ASSQRTGVKGEDF

J gene: TRBJ1-1
V gene: TRBV12-3/TRBV12-4
CDR3 protein: ASWGAITEAF

J gene: TRBJ1-6
V gene: TRBV12-2
CDR3 protein: ASRLDHTLPSPLH

J gene: TRBJ2-1
V gene: TRBV20-1
CDR3 protein: SAREGGTVSSYNEQF

J gene: TRBJ1-2
V gene: TRBV3-1
CDR3 protein: ASSLRDRAGYT

J gene: TRBJ1-4
V gene: TRBV5-5
CDR3 protein: ASSSRQDFNEKLF

J gene: TRBJ1-3
V gene: TRBV20-1
CDR3 protein: SASEAQRNTIY

J gene: TRBJ1-1
V gene: TRBV20-1
CDR3 protein: SAIPHQGWTTEAF

J gene: TRBJ1-5
V gene: TRBV12-3/TRBV12-4
CDR3 protein: ASTLGGADQPQH

J gene: TRBJ2-1
V gene: TRBV7-2
CDR3 protein: ASSLVWLVAGGYNEQF

J gene: TRBJ2-6
V gene: TRBV3-1
CDR3 protein: ASSQIRGTGANVLT

J gene: TRBJ1-1
V gene: TRBV20-1
CDR3 protein: SARPQGDTEAF

J gene: TRBJ2-6
V gene: TRBV4-1
CDR3 protein: ASSQGRQGSGANVLT

J gene: TRBJ1-5
V gene: TRBV27
CDR3 protein: ASSLGPYSNQPQH

J gene: TRBJ1-2
V gene: TRBV29-1
CDR3 protein: SVGTGSNYGYT

J gene: TRBJ2-3
V gene: TRBV29-1
CDR3 protein: SVAGTSGGASDTQY

J gene: TRBJ1-5
V gene: TRBV28
CDR3 protein: ASSLEAGSNQPQH

J gene: TRBJ1-5
V gene: TRBV27
CDR3 protein: ASSLFGVTSNQPQH

J gene: TRBJ2-3
V gene: TRBV4-2
CDR3 protein: ASSQDRGQGPDTQY

J gene: TRBJ2-5
V gene: TRBV28
CDR3 protein: ASSGDRHQETQY

J gene: TRBJ2-5
V gene: TRBV7-9
CDR3 protein: ASGDRGGNEETQY